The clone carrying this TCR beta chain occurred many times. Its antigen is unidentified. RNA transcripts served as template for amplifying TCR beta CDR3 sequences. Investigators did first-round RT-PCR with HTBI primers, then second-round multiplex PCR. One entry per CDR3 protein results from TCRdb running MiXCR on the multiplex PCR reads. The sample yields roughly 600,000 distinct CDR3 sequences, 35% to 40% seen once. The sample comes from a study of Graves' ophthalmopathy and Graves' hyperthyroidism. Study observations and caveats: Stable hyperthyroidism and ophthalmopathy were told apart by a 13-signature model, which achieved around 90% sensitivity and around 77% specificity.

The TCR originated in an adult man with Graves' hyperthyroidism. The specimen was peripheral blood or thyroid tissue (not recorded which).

In nucleotides, the CDR3 is TGTGCCATCAGTGAGCCGAGGCCAAGGAACACTGAAGCTTTCTTT. It codes for CAISEPRPRNTEAFF. The chain employs TRBV10-3 and TRBJ1-1; no definite D call. Germline CDR1 reads ENHRY; CDR2 reads SYGVKD. With 2 bases removed from V and 1 base from J, the gap between germline ends came to 11 bases. The CDR3 spans 15 residues.